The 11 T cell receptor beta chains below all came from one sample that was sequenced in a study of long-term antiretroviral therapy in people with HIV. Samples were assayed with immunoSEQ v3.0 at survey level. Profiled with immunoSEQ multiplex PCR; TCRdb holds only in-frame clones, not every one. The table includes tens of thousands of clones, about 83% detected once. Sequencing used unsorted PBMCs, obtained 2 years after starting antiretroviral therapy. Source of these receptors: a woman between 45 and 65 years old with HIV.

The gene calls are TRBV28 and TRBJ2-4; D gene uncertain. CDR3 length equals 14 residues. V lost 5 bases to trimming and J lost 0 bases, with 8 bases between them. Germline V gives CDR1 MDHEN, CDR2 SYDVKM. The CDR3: CASSTPGAKNIQYF. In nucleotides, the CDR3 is TGTGCCAGCAGTACCCCTGGAGCCAAAAACATTCAGTACTTC.

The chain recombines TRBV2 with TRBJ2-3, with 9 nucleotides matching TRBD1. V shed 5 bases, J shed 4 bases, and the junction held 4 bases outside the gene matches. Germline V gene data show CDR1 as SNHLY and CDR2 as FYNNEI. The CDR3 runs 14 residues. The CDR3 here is CASSRDREADTQYF. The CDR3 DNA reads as TGTGCCAGCAGTAGGGACAGGGAGGCAGATACGCAGTATTTT.

The CDR3 DNA sequence: TGTGCCGGGGAGCGGGGGACGGTTGGGTTCTTC. It encodes CAGERGTVGFF. This chain connects TRBV6-5 to TRBJ2-1; 8 bases line up with TRBD2. The germline CDR1 and CDR2 sequences are MNHEY and SVGAGI. This CDR3 has 11 residues. V shed 11 bases, J shed 15 bases, and the junction held 12 bases outside the gene matches.

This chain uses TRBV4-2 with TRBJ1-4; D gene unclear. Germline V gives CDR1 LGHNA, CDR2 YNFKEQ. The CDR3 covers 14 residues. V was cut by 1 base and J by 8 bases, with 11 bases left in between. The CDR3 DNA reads TGTGCCAGCAGCCAAGCCAAAGGGAGGGAAAAACTGTTTTTT. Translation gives CASSQAKGREKLFF.

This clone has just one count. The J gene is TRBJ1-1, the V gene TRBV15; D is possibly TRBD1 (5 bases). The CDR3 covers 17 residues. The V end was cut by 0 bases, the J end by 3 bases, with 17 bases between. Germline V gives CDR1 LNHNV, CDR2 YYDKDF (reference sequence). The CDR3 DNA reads TGTGCCACCAGCAGAGACGGGTGGGGGGATGCTGACACTGAAGCTTTCTTT. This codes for CATSRDGWGDADTEAFF. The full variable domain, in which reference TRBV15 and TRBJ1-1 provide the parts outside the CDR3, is DAMVIQNPRYQVTQFGKPVTLSCSQTLNHNVMYWYQQKSSQAPKLLFHYYDKDFNNEADTPDNFQSRRPNTSFCFLDIRSPGLGDTAMYLCATSRDGWGDADTEAFFGQGTRLTVV.

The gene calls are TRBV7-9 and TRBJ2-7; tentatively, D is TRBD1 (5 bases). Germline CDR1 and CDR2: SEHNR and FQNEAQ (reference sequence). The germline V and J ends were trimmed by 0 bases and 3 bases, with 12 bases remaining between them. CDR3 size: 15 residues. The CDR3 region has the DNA TGTGCCAGCAGCTTAGCCTCAGGGTTGGTCTACGAGCAGTACTTC. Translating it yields CASSLASGLVYEQYF.

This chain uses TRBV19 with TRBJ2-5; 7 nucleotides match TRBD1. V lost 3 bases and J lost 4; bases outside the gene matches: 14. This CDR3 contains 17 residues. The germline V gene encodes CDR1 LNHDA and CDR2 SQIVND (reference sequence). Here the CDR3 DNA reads TGTGCCAGTAGTATGCGATCGACAGGGTTGGGCCTAGAGACCCAGTACTTC. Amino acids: CASSMRSTGLGLETQYF. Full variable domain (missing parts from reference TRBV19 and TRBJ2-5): DGGITQSPKYLFRKEGQNVTLSCEQNLNHDAMYWYRQDPGQGLRLIYYSQIVNDFQKGDIAEGYSVSREKKESFPLTVTSAQKNPTAFYLCASSMRSTGLGLETQYFGPGTRLLVL.

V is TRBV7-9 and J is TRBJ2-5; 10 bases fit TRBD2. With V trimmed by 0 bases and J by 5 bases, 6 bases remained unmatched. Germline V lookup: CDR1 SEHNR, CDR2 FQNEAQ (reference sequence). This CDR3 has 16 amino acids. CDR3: CASSLASGGFRETQYF. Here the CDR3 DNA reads TGTGCCAGCAGCTTAGCTAGCGGGGGGTTTCGGGAGACCCAGTACTTC.

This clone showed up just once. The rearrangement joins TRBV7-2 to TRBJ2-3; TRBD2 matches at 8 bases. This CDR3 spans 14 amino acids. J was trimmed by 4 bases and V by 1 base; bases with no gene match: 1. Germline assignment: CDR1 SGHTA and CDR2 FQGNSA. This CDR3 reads CASSLDSGADTQYF. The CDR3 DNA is TGTGCCAGCAGCTTAGATAGCGGGGCAGATACGCAGTATTTT.

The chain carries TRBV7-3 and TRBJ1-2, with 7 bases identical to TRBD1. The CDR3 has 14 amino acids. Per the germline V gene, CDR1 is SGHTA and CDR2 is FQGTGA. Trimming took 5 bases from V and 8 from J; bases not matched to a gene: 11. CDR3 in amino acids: CASSPQGQVQGYTF. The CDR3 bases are TGTGCCAGCAGCCCACAGGGGCAGGTACAGGGCTACACCTTC.

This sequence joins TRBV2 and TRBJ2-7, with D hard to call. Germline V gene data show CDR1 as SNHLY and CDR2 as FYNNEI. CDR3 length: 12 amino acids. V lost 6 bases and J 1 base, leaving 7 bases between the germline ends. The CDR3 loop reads CASSWASYEQYV. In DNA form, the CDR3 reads TGTGCCAGCAGCTGGGCTTCCTACGAGCAGTACGTC.